The 8 T cell receptor beta chains below were found in one sample sequenced in a study of OX40 agonist ivuxolimab in advanced cancers. Assay: immunoSEQ multiplex PCR; the TCRdb copy retains only in-frame clones and omits some. The repertoire holds 95,000 to 100,000 clones, with more than 80% as singletons. The material sequenced was CD4+ or CD8+ T cells sorted from blood, taken in a trial of the OX40 agonist ivuxolimab. Receptors were obtained from an adult with an advanced solid tumor such as melanoma, head and neck, liver or kidney cancer.

The V and J genes are TRBV23-1 and TRBJ1-4; tentatively, D is TRBD1 (6 bases). TRBV23-1 is assigned to the ORF class and has an uncertain function. V was clipped by 6 bases and J by 7 bases, with 9 bases between them. The CDR3 contains 12 residues. The CDR3 protein is CASRQGAEKLFF. In DNA form, the CDR3 reads TGCGCCAGCAGACAGGGTGCTGAAAAACTGTTTTTT.

This chain connects TRBV18 to TRBJ1-1, with TRBD1 matching 7 bases. The junction had 7 bases not matched to a gene; V was cut back by 0 bases and J by 3 bases. The CDR3 length is 16 residues. The germline V gene encodes CDR1 KGHSH and CDR2 LQKENI. This CDR3 reads CASSPPSGGGDTEAFF. As DNA, the CDR3 is TGTGCCAGCTCACCACCGTCAGGGGGAGGGGACACTGAAGCTTTCTTT.

The CDR3, as DNA: TGTGCCAGCTCACCAACGGAGCATGAAGCTTTCTTT. Translated, it gives CASSPTEHEAFF. The chain recombines TRBV18 with TRBJ1-1; D is ambiguous. V lost 2 bases, J lost 7 bases, and 8 bases lay in between. Germline-derived CDR1 and CDR2 are KGHSH and LQKENI. This CDR3 region has 12 residues.

The count of this clone is one. The V and J genes are TRBV11-3 and TRBJ2-3, with 9 nucleotides matching TRBD1. With V trimmed by 4 bases and J by 1 base, 6 bases remained unmatched. This CDR3 has 16 amino acids. The V gene's germline CDR1 is SGHNT and CDR2 YENEEA. CDR3 sequence reads: CASSSARDRGTDTQYF. CDR3 nucleotide sequence: TGTGCCAGCAGCTCTGCCCGGGACAGGGGCACAGATACGCAGTATTTT.

This CDR3 reads CASSDSYGYTF. The CDR3 coding sequence is TGTGCCAGCTCAGACAGCTATGGCTACACCTTC. The chain recombines TRBV6-1 with TRBJ1-2; TRBD1 might be the D (5 bases). The CDR3 totals 11 residues. CDR1 and CDR2 from the germline V gene are MNHNS and SASEGT. V was cut by 8 bases and J by 4 bases, with 8 bases left in between.

The V call is TRBV18, the J call TRBJ1-3; D gene unclear. The V and J ends lost 6 bases and 0 bases respectively, with 6 bases between them. This CDR3 is built from 13 residues. Germline lookup yields CDR1 KGHSH and CDR2 LQKENI. Written as DNA, the CDR3 is TGTGCCAGCTCCGTAACCTCTGGAAACACCATATATTTT. Translating gives CASSVTSGNTIYF. The whole variable domain, remainder taken from reference TRBV18 and TRBJ1-3, is NAGVMQNPRHLVRRRGQEARLRCSPMKGHSHVYWYRQLPEEGLKFMVYLQKENIIDESGMPKERFSAEFPKEGPSILRIQQVVRGDSAAYFCASSVTSGNTIYFGEGSWLTVV.

The chain uses TRBV14 and TRBJ2-7; 11 positions match TRBD1. This CDR3 comprises 16 residues. The V segment lost 0 bases and the J segment 6 bases; nucleotides outside the gene matches: 7. Germline lookup yields CDR1 SGHDN and CDR2 FVKESK. CDR3 in DNA: TGTGCCAGCAGCCAAGATAAACGGACAGGGGGCCTCGAGCAGTACTTC. Its translation: CASSQDKRTGGLEQYF.

In its sample, this clone was seen a few times. The chain uses TRBV5-1 and TRBJ2-7; 8 bases fit TRBD1. There are 13 residues in the CDR3. J gave up 3 bases and V 1 base, and 0 bases lay outside the gene matches. Looked up from germline, CDR1 is SGHRS and CDR2 is YFSETQ. CDR3 protein: CASSLTGGYEQYF. The CDR3 region has the DNA TGCGCCAGCAGCTTGACAGGGGGCTACGAGCAGTACTTC.